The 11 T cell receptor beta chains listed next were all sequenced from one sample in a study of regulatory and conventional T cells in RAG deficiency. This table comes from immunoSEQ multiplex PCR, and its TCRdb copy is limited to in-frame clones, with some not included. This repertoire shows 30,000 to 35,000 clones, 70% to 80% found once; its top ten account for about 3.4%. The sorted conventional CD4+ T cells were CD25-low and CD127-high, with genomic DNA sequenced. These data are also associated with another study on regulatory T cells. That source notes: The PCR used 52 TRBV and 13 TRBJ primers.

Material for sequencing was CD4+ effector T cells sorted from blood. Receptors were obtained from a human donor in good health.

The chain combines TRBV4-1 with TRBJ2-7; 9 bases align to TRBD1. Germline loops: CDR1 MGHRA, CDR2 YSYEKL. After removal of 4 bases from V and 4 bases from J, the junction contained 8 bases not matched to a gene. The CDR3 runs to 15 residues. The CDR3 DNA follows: TGCGCCAGCAGCCGACCCGGGACAGGGATTTACGAGCAGTACTTC. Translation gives CASSRPGTGIYEQYF.

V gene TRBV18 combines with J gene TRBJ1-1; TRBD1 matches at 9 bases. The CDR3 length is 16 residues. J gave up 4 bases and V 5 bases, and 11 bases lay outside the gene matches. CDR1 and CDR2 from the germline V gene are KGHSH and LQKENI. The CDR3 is CASSSGTGWVSTEAFF. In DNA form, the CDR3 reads TGTGCCAGCTCATCCGGGACAGGGTGGGTGAGCACTGAAGCTTTCTTT.

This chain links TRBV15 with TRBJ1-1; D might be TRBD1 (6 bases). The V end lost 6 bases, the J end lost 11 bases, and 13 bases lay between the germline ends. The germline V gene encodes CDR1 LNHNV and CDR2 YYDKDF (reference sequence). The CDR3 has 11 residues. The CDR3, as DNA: TGTGCCACCAGGGAAACAGGGTCGGCTTTCTTT. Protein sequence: CATRETGSAFF.

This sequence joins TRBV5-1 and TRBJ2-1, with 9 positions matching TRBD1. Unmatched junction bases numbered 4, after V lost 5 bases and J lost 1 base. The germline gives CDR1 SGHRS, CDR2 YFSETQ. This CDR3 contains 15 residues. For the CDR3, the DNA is TGCGCCAGCAGTCTGGACAGGGGTTCCTACAATGAGCAGTTCTTC. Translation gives CASSLDRGSYNEQFF.

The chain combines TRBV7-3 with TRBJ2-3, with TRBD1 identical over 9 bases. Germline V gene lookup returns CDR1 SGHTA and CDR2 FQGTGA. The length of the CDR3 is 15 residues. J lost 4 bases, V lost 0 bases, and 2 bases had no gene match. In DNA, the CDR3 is TGTGCCAGCAGCTTAACGGGACAGGGTGCAGATACGCAGTATTTT. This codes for CASSLTGQGADTQYF.

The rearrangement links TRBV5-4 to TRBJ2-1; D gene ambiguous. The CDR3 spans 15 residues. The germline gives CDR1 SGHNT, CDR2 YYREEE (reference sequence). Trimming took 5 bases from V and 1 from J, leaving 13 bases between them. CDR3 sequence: CASSPDQASYNEQFF. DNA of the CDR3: TGTGCCAGCAGTCCGGACCAAGCATCCTACAATGAGCAGTTCTTC.

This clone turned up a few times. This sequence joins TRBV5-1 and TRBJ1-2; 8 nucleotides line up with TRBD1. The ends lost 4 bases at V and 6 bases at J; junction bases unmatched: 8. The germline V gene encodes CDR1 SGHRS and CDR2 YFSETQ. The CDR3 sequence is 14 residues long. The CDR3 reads CASSIGQGADGYTF. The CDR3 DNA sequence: TGCGCCAGCAGCATAGGACAGGGAGCCGATGGCTACACCTTC.

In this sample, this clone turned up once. Here the CDR3 reads CASVGDDGRKNTEAFF. The CDR3 DNA reads TGTGCCAGCGTGGGTGACGACGGACGAAAGAACACTGAAGCTTTCTTT. The chain has TRBV21-1 and TRBJ1-1. TRBV21-1 is termed a pseudogene. The CDR3 length is 16 residues.

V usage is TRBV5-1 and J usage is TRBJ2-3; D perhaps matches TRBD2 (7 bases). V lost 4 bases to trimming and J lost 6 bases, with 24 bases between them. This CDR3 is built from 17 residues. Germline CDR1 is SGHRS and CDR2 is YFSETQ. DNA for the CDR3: TGCGCCAGCAGCCCGCGTCGGTCTAGCGGACAGTTTGATACGCAGTATTTT. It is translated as CASSPRRSSGQFDTQYF.

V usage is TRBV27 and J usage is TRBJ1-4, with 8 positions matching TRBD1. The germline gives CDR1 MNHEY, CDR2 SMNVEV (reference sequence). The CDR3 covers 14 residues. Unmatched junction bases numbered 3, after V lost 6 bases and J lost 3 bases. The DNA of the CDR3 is TGTGCCAGCAGACTACAGGGGGCTAATGAAAAACTGTTTTTT. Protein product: CASRLQGANEKLFF.

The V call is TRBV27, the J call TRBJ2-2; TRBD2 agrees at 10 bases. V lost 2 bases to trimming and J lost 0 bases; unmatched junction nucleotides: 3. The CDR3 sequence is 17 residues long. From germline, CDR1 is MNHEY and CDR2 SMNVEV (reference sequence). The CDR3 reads CASSLRTSGANTGELFF. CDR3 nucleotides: TGTGCCAGCAGTTTAAGGACTAGCGGAGCGAACACCGGGGAGCTGTTTTTT.